The 18 T cell receptor beta chains reported below all come from one sample, sequenced in a study of blood T cell repertoires in COVID-19. TCRdb's copy holds only in-frame clones and misses some; the assay was immunoSEQ multiplex PCR. The sample contains roughly 100,000 clones, just under 85% of which appear only once. Sequenced: peripheral blood. These receptors came from a middle-aged man with active or convalescent COVID-19.

This rearrangement joins TRBV5-6 to TRBJ1-2; D call uncertain. CDR1 SGHDT and CDR2 YYEEEE come from the germline V gene. Trimming took off 4 bases at V and 3 bases at J, with 16 bases between the two ends. CDR3 length equals 15 residues. This CDR3 is CASSPPERGDYGYTF. The DNA of the CDR3 is TGTGCCAGCAGCCCCCCCGAGCGGGGTGACTATGGCTACACCTTC. Supplemented by reference TRBV5-6 and TRBJ1-2, the full variable domain reads DAGVTQSPTHLIKTRGQQVTLRCSPKSGHDTVSWYQQALGQGPQFIFQYYEEEERQRGNFPDRFSGHQFPNYSSELNVNALLLGDSALYLCASSPPERGDYGYTFGSGTRLTVV.

The chain recombines TRBV30 with TRBJ2-4; D not certain. Germline-derived CDR1 and CDR2 are GTSNPN and SVGIG (reference sequence). The CDR3 length is 15 residues. Trimming left V 4 bases short and J 0 bases short, with 13 bases between. The CDR3 nucleotides read TGTGCCTGGAAACAGAAAGAACTAGCCAAAAACATTCAGTACTTC. This sequence encodes CAWKQKELAKNIQYF. The variable domain in full, with the rest retrieved from reference TRBV30 and TRBJ2-4, is SQTIHQWPATLVQPVGSPLSLECTVEGTSNPNLYWYRQAAGRGLQLLFYSVGIGQISSEVPQNLSASRPQDRQFILSSKKLLLSDSGFYLCAWKQKELAKNIQYFGAGTRLSVL.

The genes are TRBV19 and TRBJ1-1, with D unresolved. Trimming cost V 7 bases and J 1 base, with 13 bases left between them. The germline CDR1 and CDR2 sequences are LNHDA and SQIVND (reference sequence). This CDR3 comprises 14 residues. Written as DNA, the CDR3 is TGTGCCAGTAAACTTCAGGCGGGGAACACTGAAGCTTTCTTT. This codes for CASKLQAGNTEAFF. Combining the CDR3 with reference TRBV19 and TRBJ1-1 gives the whole variable domain DGGITQSPKYLFRKEGQNVTLSCEQNLNHDAMYWYRQDPGQGLRLIYYSQIVNDFQKGDIAEGYSVSREKKESFPLTVTSAQKNPTAFYLCASKLQAGNTEAFFGQGTRLTVV.

This chain uses TRBV10-3 with TRBJ2-7, with 8 bases identical to TRBD1. The V gene end was trimmed by 2 bases and the J gene end by 7 bases; junction bases not matched to a gene: 16. The CDR3 extends over 17 amino acids. Germline CDR1 is ENHRY and CDR2 is SYGVKD. CDR3: CAISEPTLGRGLGEQYF. In DNA form, the CDR3 reads TGTGCCATCAGTGAGCCAACCCTGGGCAGGGGGCTGGGTGAGCAGTACTTC.

V is TRBV7-9 and J is TRBJ1-4; tentatively, D is TRBD1 (6 bases). Looked up from germline, CDR1 is SEHNR and CDR2 is FQNEAQ (reference sequence). V gave up 1 base and J gave up 0 bases, with 18 bases separating them. The CDR3 extends over 19 amino acids. This CDR3 is CASSLGQSGGFATNEKLFF. The CDR3 DNA reads as TGTGCCAGCAGCTTAGGGCAGAGTGGGGGCTTTGCAACTAATGAAAAACTGTTTTTT.

This clone was counted a few times. This rearrangement joins TRBV10-1 to TRBJ2-1, with TRBD2 matching 7 bases. This CDR3 region has 14 residues. Germline V gives CDR1 WNHNN, CDR2 SYGVQD (reference sequence). V shed 0 bases and J 9 bases; nucleotides not matched to a gene: 5. In DNA form, the CDR3 reads TGCGCCAGCAGTGAGTCGAACGGCGGGGGTGAGCAGTTCTTC. Residues: CASSESNGGGEQFF.

As regards this clone: The junction and the germline gene differ at one end; a read error may be behind it. The V and J genes are TRBV7-8 and TRBJ2-1; 8 bases fit TRBD2. Per germline, CDR1 SGHVS and CDR2 FQNEAQ. This CDR3 is 15 amino acids long. CDR3 amino acids: CASSTRGASHNEQFF. CDR3 sequence (DNA): TGTGCCAGCAGCACGCGGGGGGCCTCCCACAATGAGCAGTTCTTC.

This chain uses TRBV7-6 with TRBJ2-1, with D uncertain. The germline V gene has CDR1 SGHVS and CDR2 FNYEAQ. Trimming cost V 1 base and J 6 bases, with 13 bases left between them. The CDR3 contains 15 residues. The CDR3 region has the DNA TGTGCCAGCAGCTTAGGGCCTGGAGTATCCAATGAGCAGTTCTTC. As protein: CASSLGPGVSNEQFF. The full variable domain, rest sourced from reference TRBV7-6 and TRBJ2-1, is GAGVSQSPRYKVTKRGQDVALRCDPISGHVSLYWYRQALGQGPEFLTYFNYEAQQDKSGLPNDRFSAERPEGSISTLTIQRTEQRDSAMYRCASSLGPGVSNEQFFGPGTRLTVL.

This clone was picked up one time. V and J are TRBV11-3 and TRBJ2-1; perhaps TRBD2 as D (5 bases). CDR1 and CDR2 from the germline V gene are SGHNT and YENEEA. The CDR3 length is 16 residues. Trimming cost V 3 bases and J 0 bases, with 12 bases left between them. The CDR3 coding sequence is TGTGCCAGCAGCTTTGGAGGTAGCGCCTCCTACAATGAGCAGTTCTTC. Its protein is CASSFGGSASYNEQFF.

The V gene is TRBV6-6, the J gene TRBJ2-7; 9 bases align to TRBD1. The CDR3 spans 16 residues. Germline CDR1 reads MNHNY; CDR2 reads SVGAGI (reference sequence). J was trimmed by 2 bases and V by 1 base; bases with no gene match: 6. CDR3 DNA sequence: TGTGCCAGCAGTTACTTGGGACAGGGAGGTCCCTACGAGCAGTACTTC. Translation gives CASSYLGQGGPYEQYF.

The J gene is TRBJ1-2, the V gene TRBV6-5, with 7 bases matching TRBD1. Trimming removed 5 bases from V and 4 bases from J; junction bases left unmatched: 4. Germline assignment: CDR1 MNHEY and CDR2 SVGAGI. The CDR3 covers 13 residues. CDR3 protein: CASSQGQFYGYTF. The CDR3 bases are TGTGCCAGCAGTCAGGGACAGTTCTATGGCTACACCTTC.

The chain carries TRBV7-8 and TRBJ2-7; TRBD1 is a possible D gene (6 bases). The length of the CDR3 is 14 residues. In germline, CDR1 is SGHVS, CDR2 FQNEAQ. V was clipped by 1 base and J by 2 bases, with 9 bases between them. CDR3 sequence (DNA): TGTGCCAGCAGCTTAGGGGGGCTAGCCTACGAGCAGTACTTC. It specifies CASSLGGLAYEQYF.

The chain carries TRBV6-5 and TRBJ2-5; D gene uncertain. The V gene lost 7 bases and the J gene lost 4 bases, with 13 bases spanning the gap. Germline V gives CDR1 MNHEY, CDR2 SVGAGI. The CDR3 is made up of 13 amino acids. CDR3 DNA: TGTGCCAGCATGTGGGTCCGAGGAGAGACCCAGTACTTC. This translates into CASMWVRGETQYF.

This clone was recorded only once. V and J are TRBV4-1 and TRBJ2-3; D gene unclear. Per the germline V gene, CDR1 is MGHRA and CDR2 is YSYEKL. The CDR3 is 15 amino acids. V lost 1 base, J lost 2 bases, and 10 bases lay in between. The CDR3: CASSQAVTITDTQYF. Here the CDR3 DNA reads TGCGCCAGCAGCCAAGCAGTAACTATCACAGATACGCAGTATTTT.

This clone has just one count. The chain couples TRBV29-1 to TRBJ2-7, with 9 bases lining up with TRBD1. Per germline, CDR1 SQVTM and CDR2 ANQGSEA. Germline trimming cut 0 bases from V and 7 bases from J; bases unmatched to any gene: 13. The CDR3 has 16 residues. CDR3 amino acids: CSVEDPVQGAPWEQYF. DNA of the CDR3: TGCAGCGTTGAAGATCCTGTACAGGGGGCTCCCTGGGAGCAGTACTTC.

V usage is TRBV9 and J usage is TRBJ2-2, with 16 positions matching TRBD2. The CDR3 has 21 residues. J was trimmed by 5 bases and V by 0 bases; bases with no gene match: 13. Germline lookup yields CDR1 SGDLS and CDR2 YYNGEE. The CDR3 reads CASSVGNPGLAGGPGTGELFF. In nucleotides, the CDR3 is TGTGCCAGCAGCGTAGGGAACCCGGGACTAGCGGGGGGGCCTGGGACCGGGGAGCTGTTTTTT. Supplemented by reference TRBV9 and TRBJ2-2, the full variable domain reads DSGVTQTPKHLITATGQRVTLRCSPRSGDLSVYWYQQSLDQGLQFLIQYYNGEERAKGNILERFSAQQFPDLHSELNLSSLELGDSALYFCASSVGNPGLAGGPGTGELFFGEGSRLTVL.

V is TRBV2 and J is TRBJ1-5; TRBD1 matches at 9 bases. The CDR3 has 15 residues. Germline assignment: CDR1 SNHLY and CDR2 FYNNEI. The V gene end was trimmed by 5 bases and the J gene end by 3 bases; junction bases not matched to a gene: 5. The CDR3, as DNA: TGTGCCAGCAGTCAACAGGGGGCTTCCAATCAGCCCCAGCATTTT. Translation: CASSQQGASNQPQHF.

The chain couples TRBV24-1 to TRBJ1-1; no reliable D call. Germline V gives CDR1 KGHDR, CDR2 SFDVKD. The CDR3 contains 14 residues. V lost 9 bases, J lost 7 bases, and 20 bases lay in between. Here the CDR3 DNA reads TGTGCCACCGCACAAAGGTCAGAGGTGAGTGAAGCTTTCTTT. Its translation: CATAQRSEVSEAFF.